The 4 T cell receptor beta chains in this list originate from one sample, sequenced in a study of tissue T cells after allogeneic stem cell transplantation. Profiling relied on immunoSEQ multiplex PCR, and the TCRdb table lists in-frame clones only, not all of them. The sample includes 600 to 850 clones, approximately 50% of them seen just once. Sequencing used blood, obtained at autopsy. The receptors were sampled from a male patient aged 60 or older with steroid-refractory graft-versus-host disease after an allogeneic stem cell transplant. Some of these T cells may belong to the graft donor.

This clone was detected only a few times. J is TRBJ1-2 and V is TRBV18, with D possibly being TRBD1 (5 bases). There are 14 residues in the CDR3. Trimming left V 3 bases short and J 3 bases short, with 11 bases between. Germline V gene data show CDR1 as KGHSH and CDR2 as LQKENI. CDR3: CASSPRGDYYGYTF. The CDR3 DNA follows: TGTGCCAGCTCACCCCGAGGGGACTACTATGGCTACACCTTC.

This clone turned up a few times. CDR3: CATSGQATTQYF. As DNA, the CDR3 is TGTGCCACCAGCGGACAGGCAACGACCCAGTACTTC. This chain links TRBV15 with TRBJ2-5, with 7 bases identical to TRBD1. V was pared by 5 bases and J by 7 bases, with 4 bases of the junction left unmatched. The CDR3 consists of 12 residues. Germline V gene sequence: CDR1 LNHNV, CDR2 YYDKDF (reference sequence). Looking up the rest from reference TRBV15 and TRBJ2-5 gives the full variable domain: DAMVIQNPRYQVTQFGKPVTLSCSQTLNHNVMYWYQQKSSQAPKLLFHYYDKDFNNEADTPDNFQSRRPNTSFCFLDIRSPGLGDTAMYLCATSGQATTQYFGPGTRLLVL.

By share of the sample, this clone is large. The CDR3 nucleotides read TGTGCCAGCAGCGTAGGGCAGGACACTGAAGCTTTCTTT. It yields the protein CASSVGQDTEAFF. The chain uses TRBV9 and TRBJ1-1, with D unclear. CDR3 length: 13 amino acids. Trimming removed 0 bases from V and 3 bases from J, with 6 bases in between. Germline loops: CDR1 SGDLS, CDR2 YYNGEE.

By sample fraction, this clone is large. This chain joins TRBV7-9 and TRBJ2-2; D is unclear. Per the germline V gene, CDR1 is SEHNR and CDR2 is FQNEAQ (reference sequence). This CDR3 has 16 amino acids. V lost 2 bases and J 0 bases, leaving 10 bases between the germline ends. The CDR3 loop is CASSLSDTANTGELFF. The CDR3 bases are TGTGCCAGCAGCTTATCAGACACAGCGAACACCGGGGAGCTGTTTTTT.